The entry below gives a single TCR beta chain sequence along with its context. Antigen: not known. Using a J-beta primer mix together with a sample-barcoded 5' primer, a second PCR was run for about 6 to 11 cycles. TCRdb redid the calling of the 5' RACE reads with MiXCR, one entry per CDR3 protein. The table has some 800,000 distinct CDR3 sequences, roughly 44% seen once. The data derive from a study of blood T cells in healthy people across ages. Findings and caveats of the study: Older age went with lower TCR beta diversity per million T cells, in a roughly linear way.

The source of this sequence is a man aged 55 to 70 in good health. Source material: blood.

CDR3 DNA: TGTGCCAGCAGTGAGGGACAGGGGTTGAGCACTGAAGCTTTCTTT. This codes for CASSEGQGLSTEAFF. This chain links TRBV6-1 with TRBJ1-1; TRBD1 aligns across 10 bases. Germline assignment: CDR1 MNHNS and CDR2 SASEGT. The CDR3 consists of 15 residues. V lost 3 bases and J lost 4; bases outside the gene matches: 5.